This passage covers 20 T cell receptor beta chains from one sample sequenced in a study of blood T cell repertoires in COVID-19. Data came from immunoSEQ multiplex PCR; TCRdb stores just in-frame clones and leaves some out. Of about 270,000 clones in the sample, 89% are singletons; the top ten hold 2% to 2.5%. Sequencing input: peripheral blood. These receptors came from a man aged 50 to 59 with acute or convalescent COVID-19.

The chain uses TRBV19 and TRBJ1-5; weak D call: TRBD1 (6 bases). This CDR3 is built from 16 residues. V was pared by 9 bases and J by 5 bases, with 23 bases between. Per germline, CDR1 LNHDA and CDR2 SQIVND (reference sequence). CDR3 DNA: TGTGCCAGCAAAATAGCGTTCCGGACAGAGTATCAGCCCCAGCATTTT. This encodes CASKIAFRTEYQPQHF.

This clone was picked up one time. V usage is TRBV5-4 and J usage is TRBJ2-5, with TRBD2 matching 8 bases. Trimming at V came to 1 base and at J to 4 bases, leaving 6 bases not matched to a gene. The CDR3 is 15 amino acids. Per germline, CDR1 SGHNT and CDR2 YYREEE (reference sequence). CDR3 in DNA: TGTGCCAGCAGCTTGCGGCTAGCGGGCGGAGAGACCCAGTACTTC. It is translated as CASSLRLAGGETQYF.

V usage is TRBV15 and J usage is TRBJ2-1; 8 bases are shared with TRBD2. J gave up 6 bases and V 1 base, and 5 bases lay outside the gene matches. The germline CDR1 and CDR2 sequences are LNHNV and YYDKDF (reference sequence). This CDR3 is 15 amino acids long. The CDR3 protein is CATSRARGGPNEQFF. CDR3 DNA sequence: TGTGCCACCAGCAGAGCACGGGGGGGCCCCAATGAGCAGTTCTTC. Full variable domain (remainder filled in from reference TRBV15 and TRBJ2-1): DAMVIQNPRYQVTQFGKPVTLSCSQTLNHNVMYWYQQKSSQAPKLLFHYYDKDFNNEADTPDNFQSRRPNTSFCFLDIRSPGLGDTAMYLCATSRARGGPNEQFFGPGTRLTVL.

The chain recombines TRBV9 with TRBJ2-1; no definite D call. The CDR3 extends over 15 amino acids. V was clipped by 0 bases and J by 0 bases, with 7 bases between them. Germline V gene data show CDR1 as SGDLS and CDR2 as YYNGEE. The CDR3 sequence is CASSVAPVSYNEQFF. The CDR3 coding sequence is TGTGCCAGCAGCGTAGCTCCGGTCTCCTACAATGAGCAGTTCTTC.

This clone has a single count. The CDR3 protein is CAISEETGGETQYF. In DNA form, the CDR3 reads TGTGCCATCAGTGAGGAGACCGGGGGGGAGACCCAGTACTTC. V is TRBV10-3 and J is TRBJ2-5; 7 positions agree with TRBD2. Germline V CDR1 and CDR2: ENHRY, SYGVKD. V lost 2 bases, J lost 5 bases, and 5 bases stayed unmatched. This CDR3 is 14 amino acids long.

V is TRBV3-1 (or the pseudogene TRBV3-2) and J is TRBJ1-1; D possibly corresponds to TRBD1 (6 bases). The germline CDR1 and CDR2 sequences are LGHDT and YNNKEL (reference sequence). V lost 8 bases to trimming and J lost 0 bases, with 10 bases between them. CDR3 length equals 13 residues. The CDR3 spells CASAGTLNTEAFF. CDR3 bases: TGTGCCAGCGCCGGGACACTGAACACTGAAGCTTTCTTT.

The chain links TRBV3-1 (or the pseudogene TRBV3-2) to TRBJ1-4, with D perhaps matching TRBD1 (5 bases). From germline, CDR1 is LGHDT and CDR2 YNNKEL (reference sequence). The CDR3 has 17 amino acids. V gave up 1 base and J gave up 0 bases, with 12 bases separating them. In DNA, the CDR3 is TGTGCCAGCAGCCAAGGGTACAGGCCCACAACTAATGAAAAACTGTTTTTT. This sequence encodes CASSQGYRPTTNEKLFF.

V usage is TRBV9 and J usage is TRBJ1-1, with TRBD1 identical over 8 bases. The junction had 3 bases not matched to a gene; V was cut back by 3 bases and J by 8 bases. The CDR3 contains 12 residues. Germline CDR1 is SGDLS and CDR2 is YYNGEE. As DNA, the CDR3 is TGTGCCAGCAGCGGCCGACAGGGGGAAGCTTTCTTT. It codes for CASSGRQGEAFF.

This clone was observed once. V usage is TRBV9 and J usage is TRBJ1-6, with unresolved D. The CDR3 runs to 14 residues. V gave up 4 bases and J gave up 9 bases, with 14 bases separating them. Germline CDR1 SGDLS, CDR2 YYNGEE. The CDR3 region is CASSPRWASSPLHF. The CDR3 coding sequence is TGTGCCAGCAGCCCTCGTTGGGCCAGTTCACCCCTCCACTTT.

The rearrangement uses TRBV7-9 and TRBJ1-1; no definite D call. CDR1 and CDR2 from the germline V gene are SEHNR and FQNEAQ (reference sequence). The CDR3 sequence is 13 residues long. The ends were cut back, 6 bases at V and 7 bases at J, with 15 bases in the middle. The CDR3 loop is CASSLRSEFEAFF. The CDR3 nucleotides are TGTGCCAGCAGTCTAAGGTCGGAGTTTGAAGCTTTCTTT.

V usage is TRBV11-2 and J usage is TRBJ1-1, with D tentatively TRBD1 (5 bases). Trimming removed 1 base from V and 1 base from J, with 7 bases in between. CDR1 is SGHAT and CDR2 is FQNNGV in the germline V gene. CDR3 length: 14 residues. This CDR3 is CASSLVGGNTEAFF. In DNA form, the CDR3 reads TGTGCCAGCAGCTTAGTGGGGGGGAACACTGAAGCTTTCTTT.

The rearrangement uses TRBV11-2 and TRBJ1-6; D gene unclear. The germline gives CDR1 SGHAT, CDR2 FQNNGV. The CDR3 is made up of 15 amino acids. V lost 1 base and J 6 bases, leaving 10 bases between the germline ends. This CDR3 reads CASSLVSGVNSPLHF. The CDR3 DNA reads TGTGCCAGCAGCTTAGTGTCGGGTGTTAATTCACCCCTCCACTTT.

This clone is a singleton in its sample. The chain recombines TRBV5-1 with TRBJ2-2; the match to TRBD2 covers 10 bases. Per the germline V gene, CDR1 is SGHRS and CDR2 is YFSETQ. The V gene end was trimmed by 4 bases and the J gene end by 7 bases; junction bases not matched to a gene: 10. The CDR3 sequence is 16 residues long. The CDR3 loop reads CASSPLAGVVSGELFF. DNA of the CDR3: TGCGCCAGCAGCCCCCTAGCGGGGGTTGTTAGCGGGGAGCTGTTTTTT.

This clone was counted between two and nine times. This rearrangement joins TRBV2 to TRBJ1-4, with TRBD1 identical over 7 bases. Per the germline V gene, CDR1 is SNHLY and CDR2 is FYNNEI. This CDR3 spans 15 amino acids. The trim removed 7 bases at V and 6 bases at J, leaving 11 bases unmatched. The CDR3 nucleotides read TGTGCCAGCACCTCTAACAGGGGATCACATGAAAAACTGTTTTTT. Amino acids: CASTSNRGSHEKLFF.

This clone has only a few counts. The gene calls are TRBV10-1 and TRBJ2-1, with 8 bases lining up with TRBD1. The V gene's germline CDR1 is WNHNN and CDR2 SYGVQD (reference sequence). The trim removed 1 base at V and 8 bases at J, leaving 4 bases unmatched. The CDR3 spans 14 residues. The chain's CDR3 is CASSEWQGADEQFF. CDR3 DNA: TGCGCCAGCAGTGAGTGGCAGGGGGCCGATGAGCAGTTCTTC.

The chain carries TRBV5-6 and TRBJ1-3; possible D gene TRBD1, 5 bases. The V end lost 4 bases, the J end lost 0 bases, and 11 bases lay between the germline ends. Per germline, CDR1 SGHDT and CDR2 YYEEEE. The CDR3 spans 15 residues. CDR3 protein: CASSLDSTSGNTIYF. DNA for the CDR3: TGTGCCAGCAGCCTAGACAGTACCTCTGGAAACACCATATATTTT.

The rearrangement joins TRBV7-3 to TRBJ2-5, with D possibly being TRBD1 (6 bases). V dropped 0 bases and J dropped 5 bases, with 13 bases sitting between them. CDR1 and CDR2 from the germline V gene are SGHTA and FQGTGA. The CDR3 has 15 residues. CDR3: CASSLTPSGVETQYF. The CDR3 coding sequence is TGTGCCAGCAGCTTAACACCGTCAGGGGTCGAGACCCAGTACTTC.

This chain's CDR3 is CASSLVAGPANSYTF. The DNA for the CDR3 is TGCGCCAGCAGCTTGGTAGCAGGGCCCGCCAACAGCTACACCTTC. This chain uses TRBV5-1 with TRBJ1-2; tentatively, D is TRBD1 (5 bases). This CDR3 spans 15 amino acids. Per germline, CDR1 SGHRS and CDR2 YFSETQ. The V gene lost 0 bases and the J gene lost 9 bases, with 18 bases spanning the gap.

The V call is TRBV6-5, the J call TRBJ1-3, with D perhaps matching TRBD1 (6 bases). This CDR3 spans 14 amino acids. Per the germline V gene, CDR1 is MNHEY and CDR2 is SVGAGI. Deletions cut 6 bases from V and 7 bases from J, with 16 bases between. The CDR3 reads CASSPPGQENTIYF. CDR3 sequence (DNA): TGTGCCAGCAGCCCCCCGGGACAAGAGAACACCATATATTTT.

The chain carries TRBV12-5 and TRBJ2-1; 14 nucleotides agree with TRBD2. V lost 1 base to trimming and J lost 4 bases; unmatched junction nucleotides: 0. There are 16 residues in the CDR3. Germline V gene sequence: CDR1 LGHNT, CDR2 FRNRAP. The CDR3 sequence is CASGLGLAGGYNEQFF. The DNA for the CDR3 is TGTGCTAGTGGTTTGGGACTAGCGGGGGGGTACAATGAGCAGTTCTTC.